This TCR beta chain is from a study of blood T cell repertoires in COVID-19. Profiled with immunoSEQ multiplex PCR; TCRdb holds only in-frame clones, not every one. The sample holds some 110,000 clones; about 89% are singletons and the top ten take 4% to 6%. Trimming left V 3 bases short and J 6 bases short, with 12 bases between. The germline CDR1 and CDR2 sequences are SGDLS and YYNGEE. This CDR3 spans 13 amino acids. Sample: peripheral blood. This sequence joins TRBV9 and TRBJ1-2; tentative D call: TRBD1 (6 bases). This TCR was sampled from a human donor in a cohort sampled during active COVID-19. The CDR3 nucleotides read TGTGCCAGCAGCGCTGGGACACCTAATGGCTACACCTTC. It specifies CASSAGTPNGYTF.